These T cell receptor beta chains were read from a single sample in a study of cytomegalovirus exposure and HLA in healthy donors. Profiled with immunoSEQ multiplex PCR; TCRdb holds only in-frame clones, not every one. The sample gives about 220,000 clones, about 75% of which show up once; less than 2% is in the top ten. Sequenced material: PBMCs. Receptors originate from a woman in her twenties or thirties in good health and CMV-seronegative. The CDR3 runs from the conserved cysteine through the conserved F or W. Each record gives: V gene, clone size, D gene, CDR3 length, J gene, CDR3 protein, CDR3 DNA. A D gene is named only where the DNA matches it firmly. A clone size is listed for some rows: how often the clone was seen (once, few, many), or a class if it is expanded.

v_call: TRBV25-1
clone_size: .
d_call: TRBD1
cdr3_length: 15
j_call: TRBJ1-1
cdr3_aa: CASSELTGGTAEAFF
cdr3_nt: TGTGCCAGCAGTGAATTAACAGGGGGAACGGCTGAAGCTTTCTTT

v_call: TRBV6-4
clone_size: .
d_call: TRBD1
cdr3_length: 15
j_call: TRBJ2-3
cdr3_aa: CASSEWDRESYTQYF
cdr3_nt: TGTGCCAGCAGTGAATGGGACAGGGAATCATATACGCAGTATTTT

v_call: TRBV6-5
clone_size: .
d_call: .
cdr3_length: 13
j_call: TRBJ1-2
cdr3_aa: CASRLDSNYGYTF
cdr3_nt: TGTGCCAGCAGGTTGGACTCTAACTATGGCTACACCTTC

v_call: TRBV7-9
clone_size: once
d_call: TRBD2
cdr3_length: 17
j_call: TRBJ2-7
cdr3_aa: CSSSFTPEAGGPYEQYF
cdr3_nt: TGTTCCAGCAGCTTCACGCCTGAGGCGGGAGGTCCCTACGAGCAGTACTTC

v_call: TRBV29-1
clone_size: .
d_call: .
cdr3_length: 11
j_call: TRBJ1-2
cdr3_aa: CSVYGQGGYTF
cdr3_nt: TGCAGCGTTTATGGTCAGGGGGGCTACACCTTC

v_call: TRBV4-2
clone_size: once
d_call: .
cdr3_length: 18
j_call: TRBJ2-3
cdr3_aa: CASSLAGAVPTSTDTQYF
cdr3_nt: TGTGCCAGCAGCCTGGCGGGGGCCGTCCCCACTAGCACAGATACGCAGTATTTT

v_call: TRBV6-6
clone_size: .
d_call: .
cdr3_length: 14
j_call: TRBJ1-2
cdr3_aa: CASSYTGQNYGYTF
cdr3_nt: TGTGCCAGCAGTTACACCGGACAGAACTATGGCTACACCTTC

v_call: TRBV27
clone_size: .
d_call: .
cdr3_length: 14
j_call: TRBJ2-3
cdr3_aa: CASSYRFDTDTQYF
cdr3_nt: TGTGCCAGCAGCTACCGGTTTGACACAGATACGCAGTATTTT

v_call: TRBV2
clone_size: .
d_call: .
cdr3_length: 12
j_call: TRBJ1-5
cdr3_aa: CASSEAGRPQHF
cdr3_nt: TGTGCCAGCAGTGAAGCTGGGCGGCCCCAGCATTTT

v_call: TRBV19
clone_size: .
d_call: TRBD1
cdr3_length: 16
j_call: TRBJ1-2
cdr3_aa: CASTKDRGHTNYGYTF
cdr3_nt: TGTGCCAGTACCAAGGACAGGGGCCATACTAACTATGGCTACACCTTC

v_call: TRBV5-4
clone_size: .
d_call: .
cdr3_length: 13
j_call: TRBJ1-2
cdr3_aa: CASSPPDSYGYTF
cdr3_nt: TGTGCCAGCAGCCCACCGGACAGTTATGGCTACACCTTC

v_call: TRBV7-2
clone_size: .
d_call: .
cdr3_length: 16
j_call: TRBJ1-4
cdr3_aa: CASSSRMGATNEKLFF
cdr3_nt: TGTGCCAGCAGCTCTAGGATGGGGGCGACTAATGAAAAACTGTTTTTT

v_call: TRBV14
clone_size: once
d_call: TRBD1
cdr3_length: 15
j_call: TRBJ1-2
cdr3_aa: CASSQAGTGRGGYTF
cdr3_nt: TGTGCCAGCAGCCAAGCCGGGACAGGGAGGGGTGGCTACACCTTC

v_call: TRBV10-2
clone_size: .
d_call: .
cdr3_length: 14
j_call: TRBJ2-1
cdr3_aa: CASSGLRGGDEQFF
cdr3_nt: TGCGCCAGCAGTGGCCTACGAGGGGGTGATGAGCAGTTCTTC

v_call: TRBV6-5
clone_size: few
d_call: TRBD1
cdr3_length: 14
j_call: TRBJ2-7
cdr3_aa: CASSPRQGPYEQYF
cdr3_nt: TGTGCCAGCAGCCCTAGACAGGGACCCTACGAGCAGTACTTC

v_call: TRBV27
clone_size: .
d_call: TRBD1
cdr3_length: 15
j_call: TRBJ2-7
cdr3_aa: CASSSSGTEGYEQYF
cdr3_nt: TGTGCCAGCAGTTCCTCCGGGACAGAAGGTTACGAGCAGTACTTC

v_call: TRBV5-1
clone_size: .
d_call: .
cdr3_length: 13
j_call: TRBJ1-2
cdr3_aa: CASSRREGDGYTF
cdr3_nt: TGCGCCAGCAGCCGGAGGGAGGGGGATGGCTACACCTTC

v_call: TRBV30
clone_size: .
d_call: TRBD1
cdr3_length: 15
j_call: TRBJ2-2
cdr3_aa: CASKTPTGDTGELFF
cdr3_nt: TGTGCCTCGAAAACCCCGACAGGGGACACCGGGGAGCTGTTTTTT

v_call: TRBV10-3
clone_size: .
d_call: .
cdr3_length: 15
j_call: TRBJ1-2
cdr3_aa: CAISPPTELHYGYTF
cdr3_nt: TGTGCCATCAGCCCTCCTACAGAACTTCACTATGGCTACACCTTC

v_call: TRBV27
clone_size: .
d_call: .
cdr3_length: 14
j_call: TRBJ2-7
cdr3_aa: CASSFSGAGYEQYF
cdr3_nt: TGTGCCAGCAGTTTTTCCGGAGCGGGTTACGAGCAGTACTTC

v_call: TRBV4-2
clone_size: .
d_call: TRBD2
cdr3_length: 22
j_call: TRBJ2-5
cdr3_aa: CASSQERCLAGGQGRKKETQYF
cdr3_nt: TGTGCCAGCAGCCAAGAAAGGTGCCTAGCGGGGGGGCAGGGAAGAAAAAAAGAGACCCAGTACTTC

v_call: TRBV18
clone_size: .
d_call: TRBD1
cdr3_length: 15
j_call: TRBJ1-1
cdr3_aa: CASSPRQGGNTEAFF
cdr3_nt: TGTGCCAGCTCACCCCGACAGGGCGGGAACACTGAAGCTTTCTTT

v_call: TRBV5-1
clone_size: .
d_call: .
cdr3_length: 12
j_call: TRBJ2-7
cdr3_aa: CASSPTGYEQYF
cdr3_nt: TGCGCCAGCAGCCCTACAGGGTACGAACAGTACTTC

v_call: TRBV11-3
clone_size: .
d_call: TRBD1
cdr3_length: 14
j_call: TRBJ2-7
cdr3_aa: CASGSQGAWYEQYF
cdr3_nt: TGTGCCAGCGGCTCACAGGGGGCTTGGTACGAGCAGTACTTC

v_call: TRBV18
clone_size: .
d_call: .
cdr3_length: 13
j_call: TRBJ2-7
cdr3_aa: CASSGDTPYEQYF
cdr3_nt: TGTGCCAGCTCAGGGGACACCCCCTACGAGCAGTACTTC

v_call: TRBV2
clone_size: .
d_call: TRBD2
cdr3_length: 14
j_call: TRBJ2-7
cdr3_aa: CAVIAGGPDYEQYF
cdr3_nt: TGTGCCGTAATAGCGGGAGGCCCAGACTACGAGCAGTACTTC

v_call: TRBV6-1
clone_size: .
d_call: .
cdr3_length: 13
j_call: TRBJ2-5
cdr3_aa: CASSLGAQETQYF
cdr3_nt: TGTGCCAGCAGTTTGGGGGCACAAGAGACCCAGTACTTC